The 17 T cell receptor beta chains in this list originate from one sample, sequenced in a study of blood T cell repertoires in COVID-19. The method was immunoSEQ multiplex PCR; TCRdb's version includes in-frame clones alone and lacks a portion of them. The table shows approximately 150,000 clones, with around 90% occurring only once. The sequenced material came from peripheral blood. Receptor source: a human donor in a cohort sampled during active COVID-19.

This chain uses TRBV5-1 with TRBJ2-7; 9 positions agree with TRBD1. In germline, CDR1 is SGHRS, CDR2 YFSETQ. Losses at the gene ends were 4 bases for V and 6 bases for J; bases not matched to a gene: 11. The CDR3 sequence is 15 residues long. The CDR3: CASSPAGTGFREQYF. The CDR3 region has the DNA TGCGCCAGCAGCCCGGCCGGGACAGGGTTCCGCGAGCAGTACTTC. The full variable domain, with the rest looked up from reference TRBV5-1 and TRBJ2-7, is KAGVTQTPRYLIKTRGQQVTLSCSPISGHRSVSWYQQTPGQGLQFLFEYFSETQRNKGNFPGRFSGRQFSNSRSEMNVSTLELGDSALYLCASSPAGTGFREQYFGPGTRLTVT.

The V and J genes are TRBV28 and TRBJ2-1; 10 positions match TRBD2. This CDR3 has 11 residues. The V and J ends lost 7 bases and 12 bases, in that order; junction bases with no gene match: 3. Looked up from germline, CDR1 is MDHEN and CDR2 is SYDVKM. The CDR3: CASTAGGGQFF. The CDR3 nucleotides are TGTGCCAGCACAGCGGGAGGGGGGCAGTTCTTC.

The table lists this clone with a count of one. The rearrangement links TRBV25-1 to TRBJ2-2, with a weak D call TRBD2 (6 bases). With 7 bases removed from V and 2 bases from J, the gap between germline ends came to 20 bases. Per the germline V gene, CDR1 is MGHDK and CDR2 is SYGVNS. The CDR3 contains 17 residues. The DNA of the CDR3 is TGTGCCAGCACCGGGCTGAGTGTGGGGGGAAACACCGGGGAGCTGTTTTTT. This encodes CASTGLSVGGNTGELFF.

The rearrangement links TRBV7-3 to TRBJ2-3, with D maybe TRBD1 (5 bases). This CDR3 is 15 amino acids long. Germline CDR1 is SGHTA and CDR2 is FQGTGA. V lost 5 bases and J lost 6, with 18 bases in between. DNA of the CDR3: TGTGCCAGCAGCCTAAGGGGCGGCACTCGGGATACGCAGTATTTT. This sequence encodes CASSLRGGTRDTQYF.

This clone was observed a single time. The chain recombines TRBV9 with TRBJ1-2; 7 positions agree with TRBD1. CDR3 length: 14 amino acids. Trimming cost V 1 base and J 7 bases; bases outside gene matches: 7. Germline CDR1 SGDLS, CDR2 YYNGEE. CDR3 coding DNA: TGTGCCAGCAGCGTATCTCGGACAGGTGGTGGCTACACCTTC. Translation: CASSVSRTGGGYTF.

The chain combines TRBV28 with TRBJ2-1, with 7 nucleotides matching TRBD2. CDR1 is MDHEN, CDR2 SYDVKM, per germline. With V trimmed by 8 bases and J by 5 bases, 0 bases remained unmatched. The CDR3 length is 11 residues. The CDR3 DNA reads as TGTGCCAGCCTAGCGGACAATGAGCAGTTCTTC. Translated: CASLADNEQFF.

This chain uses TRBV7-8 with TRBJ2-3, with D maybe TRBD1 (5 bases). V gave up 1 base and J gave up 0 bases, with 11 bases separating them. The germline V gene encodes CDR1 SGHVS and CDR2 FQNEAQ. The CDR3 consists of 16 residues. The CDR3 sequence is CASSLVTVASTDTQYF. The CDR3 DNA is TGTGCCAGCAGCTTAGTGACAGTAGCTAGCACAGATACGCAGTATTTT.

The chain is built from TRBV24-1 and TRBJ2-7; 11 bases are shared with TRBD1. CDR1 and CDR2 from the germline V gene are KGHDR and SFDVKD. The CDR3 extends over 16 amino acids. V was pared by 2 bases and J by 7 bases, with 9 bases of the junction left unmatched. The CDR3 protein is CATSDSGTGGIREQYF. The CDR3 DNA is TGTGCCACCAGTGATTCCGGGACAGGGGGTATACGGGAGCAGTACTTC.

This chain uses TRBV20-1 with TRBJ2-5, with D possibly TRBD2 on 6 matching bases. The CDR3 length is 11 residues. Germline V gene data show CDR1 as DFQATT and CDR2 as SNEGSKA (reference sequence). Deletions cut 3 bases from V and 5 bases from J, with 7 bases between. The CDR3 coding sequence is TGCAGTGCTAGGGGGAGGGAGACCCAGTACTTC. Translation: CSARGRETQYF.

This clone was observed a few times. J is TRBJ2-1 and V is TRBV5-1; 11 bases align to TRBD1. The length of the CDR3 is 15 residues. Germline loops: CDR1 SGHRS, CDR2 YFSETQ. Trimming at V came to 5 bases and at J to 1 base, leaving 2 bases not matched to a gene. DNA of the CDR3: TGCGCCAGCAGAGGGGACAGGGGGTCCTACAATGAGCAGTTCTTC. This codes for CASRGDRGSYNEQFF.

This clone rates as medium-sized. V usage is TRBV6-5 and J usage is TRBJ1-1, with D perhaps matching TRBD1 (5 bases). This CDR3 region has 14 residues. The germline gives CDR1 MNHEY, CDR2 SVGAGI. Trimming took 0 bases from V and 4 from J, leaving 9 bases between them. The CDR3 DNA follows: TGTGCCAGCAGTTACTCCAGGAGGGGCACTGAAGCTTTCTTT. Translation: CASSYSRRGTEAFF.

The DNA of the CDR3 is TGTGCCAGCTCGCCCCCCGGCGGGATGAACACTGAAGCTTTCTTT. Translated: CASSPPGGMNTEAFF. This chain uses TRBV18 with TRBJ1-1; D is unclear. V lost 6 bases and J 0 bases, leaving 14 bases between the germline ends. The CDR3 spans 15 residues. Germline-derived CDR1 and CDR2 are KGHSH and LQKENI.

The CDR3 loop is CASSRWDRGSTEAFF. The CDR3 nucleotides read TGTGCCAGCAGCCGTTGGGACAGGGGATCCACTGAAGCTTTCTTT. V gene TRBV7-3 combines with J gene TRBJ1-1, with 10 positions matching TRBD1. The V and J ends lost 5 bases and 4 bases, in that order; junction bases with no gene match: 7. There are 15 residues in the CDR3. CDR1 and CDR2 (germline): SGHTA, FQGTGA.

The CDR3 loop is CASSLRQGVAGELFF. The CDR3 nucleotides are TGTGCCAGCAGCTTACGACAGGGGGTGGCCGGGGAGCTGTTTTTT. The V call is TRBV7-2, the J call TRBJ2-2, with 9 bases aligning to TRBD1. The junction had 4 bases not matched to a gene; V was cut back by 2 bases and J by 6 bases. The CDR3 length is 15 residues. Germline lookup yields CDR1 SGHTA and CDR2 FQGNSA.

The rearrangement links TRBV29-1 to TRBJ2-1, with 9 bases aligning to TRBD1. The CDR3 runs to 14 residues. Germline values: CDR1 SQVTM, CDR2 ANQGSEA. The V segment lost 4 bases and the J segment 6 bases; nucleotides outside the gene matches: 7. Written as DNA, the CDR3 is TGCAGCGTTGTGGTCCCGACAGGGGGCAATGAGCAGTTCTTC. Translating gives CSVVVPTGGNEQFF.

The rearrangement links TRBV6-1 to TRBJ2-1; 11 nucleotides agree with TRBD2. Trimming removed 2 bases from V and 12 bases from J; junction bases left unmatched: 9. CDR1 and CDR2 (germline): MNHNS, SASEGT. CDR3 length equals 15 residues. The CDR3 loop reads CASSETSGSSDGQFF. Written as DNA, the CDR3 is TGTGCCAGCAGTGAAACTAGCGGGAGTTCCGATGGGCAGTTCTTC.

This rearrangement joins TRBV16 to TRBJ1-6; D is undetermined. Germline V lookup: CDR1 KGHSY, CDR2 FQNENV. Trimming pared 5 bases from V and 6 bases from J, leaving 17 bases between. The CDR3 length is 16 residues. The CDR3 DNA reads TGTGCCAGCAGCGCCCAACCGGGAGATAGTAATTCACCCCTCCACTTT. Encoded protein: CASSAQPGDSNSPLHF. The variable domain in full, completed from reference TRBV16 and TRBJ1-6, reads GEEVAQTPKHLVRGEGQKAKLYCAPIKGHSYVFWYQQVLKNEFKFLISFQNENVFDETGMPKERFSAKCLPNSPCSLEIQATKLEDSAVYFCASSAQPGDSNSPLHFGNGTRLTVT.